The rows below give T cell receptor beta chains drawn from one sample of a study of blood T cell repertoires in COVID-19. Using immunoSEQ multiplex PCR, the repertoire was profiled, and TCRdb retains in-frame clones only, with some absent. Counted here are 150,000 to 200,000 clones, around 82% occurring once; the ten biggest clones make up 17%. What was sequenced was PBMCs or T cells enriched from blood (not recorded which). These receptors all stem from a woman between 50 and 59 years old with acute COVID-19. CDR3s include the opening cysteine and the closing phenylalanine or tryptophan. Fields, in order: clone size, V gene, J gene, D gene, CDR3 DNA, CDR3 protein. A D gene is named only where the DNA matches it firmly. Expanded clones get a size class; other rows say once, few or many, or leave the size out.

NA	TRBV7-8	TRBJ2-3	TRBD1	TGTGCCAGCAGCCCACGACAGGGCTTCATCACAGATACGCAGTATTTT	CASSPRQGFITDTQYF
NA	TRBV19	TRBJ1-5	NA	TGTGCCAGTAGTCCCATGGCAGCCGGGGGTCCCAATCAGCCCCAGCATTTT	CASSPMAAGGPNQPQHF
NA	TRBV5-5	TRBJ1-3	TRBD1	TGTGCCAGCAGCTTATGGGACAGGGGGCTTGGAAACACCATATATTTT	CASSLWDRGLGNTIYF
NA	TRBV9	TRBJ2-2	TRBD1	TGTGCCAGCAGCCCGGGACAGCCCACCGGGGAGCTGTTTTTT	CASSPGQPTGELFF
NA	TRBV4-1	TRBJ2-2	NA	TGCGCCAGCAGCCTAGTTGCCGGGGAGCTGTTTTTT	CASSLVAGELFF
NA	TRBV12-3/TRBV12-4	TRBJ1-2	TRBD1	TGTGCCAGCAAGGACAGGGCCCACTATGGCTACACCTTC	CASKDRAHYGYTF
NA	TRBV3-1/TRBV3-2	TRBJ1-1	TRBD1	TGTGCCAGCAGCCAAAGGACAGGACACCCTGAAGCTTTCTTT	CASSQRTGHPEAFF
NA	TRBV28	TRBJ2-5	NA	TGTGCCAGCAGTTTTCACGGGGAGACCCAGTACTTC	CASSFHGETQYF
few	TRBV7-9	TRBJ1-5	NA	TGTGCCAGCAGCTTCGGGGTTCAGCCCCAGCATTTT	CASSFGVQPQHF
NA	TRBV19	TRBJ1-4	NA	TGTGCCAGTAGGCCTCCACAGGGAAGAGAAAAACTGTTTTTT	CASRPPQGREKLFF
NA	TRBV28	TRBJ1-6	TRBD1	TGTGCCAGCAGTTTTAATAGGGGCAGGGGGCAAGAATCACCCCTCCACTTT	CASSFNRGRGQESPLHF
NA	TRBV28	TRBJ1-5	TRBD1	TGTGCCAGCAGAACAGGGGGCGGTCAGCCCCAGCATTTT	CASRTGGGQPQHF
NA	TRBV28	TRBJ1-5	NA	TGTGCCAGCAGTTGGTACGGTGTACGCAATCAGCCCCAGCATTTT	CASSWYGVRNQPQHF
few	TRBV3-1/TRBV3-2	TRBJ2-5	TRBD2	TGTGCCAGCAGCCAAATGGGACTAGCGGGGGAGACCCAGTACTTC	CASSQMGLAGETQYF
few	TRBV12-3/TRBV12-4	TRBJ2-3	TRBD1	TGTGCCAGCAGTTTAATATTGGGACAGCCGTATTTT	CASSLILGQPYF
NA	TRBV28	TRBJ1-1	TRBD1	TGTGCCAGCAGTTTGCCCAGGGGGCAAGCTGAAGCTTTCTTT	CASSLPRGQAEAFF
NA	TRBV4-2	TRBJ2-3	NA	TGTGCCAGCAGCCAAGAGGACTTCACAGATACGCAGTATTTT	CASSQEDFTDTQYF
once	TRBV29-1	TRBJ2-3	NA	TGCAGCGTTGAAGGTAGTACGGGGACAGATACGCAGTATTTT	CSVEGSTGTDTQYF
NA	TRBV7-2	TRBJ1-2	TRBD1	TGTGCCAGCAGCCCCTGGCAGGGGGCCCATGGCTACACCTTC	CASSPWQGAHGYTF
few	TRBV5-1	TRBJ2-1	TRBD1	TGCGCCAGCAGCGGTACAGGGGGCCCCACCAATGAGCAGTTCTTC	CASSGTGGPTNEQFF
NA	TRBV9	TRBJ2-2	TRBD1	TGTGCCAGCAGCGGGCAGGGGGCGCTGGACACCGGGGAGCTGTTTTTT	CASSGQGALDTGELFF
NA	TRBV9	TRBJ2-3	NA	TGTGCCAGCAGTGAAGACAGCGTGGGAGGGGGAACGCAGTATTTT	CASSEDSVGGGTQYF
NA	TRBV9	TRBJ1-2	TRBD1	TGTGCCAGCAGCCCCCAGGGGGTCAGTTGGAATGGCTACACCTTC	CASSPQGVSWNGYTF
few	TRBV12-3/TRBV12-4	TRBJ2-3	TRBD2	TGTGCCACCTCGCGGGGGGTCGCCGCTCAGCAGTATTTT	CATSRGVAAQQYF
NA	TRBV14	TRBJ2-1	NA	TGTGCCAGCAGCCAAAAATGGGGGGCCTACAATGAGCAGTTCTTC	CASSQKWGAYNEQFF
NA	TRBV10-3	TRBJ1-3	NA	TGTGCCATCAGTGAGTCACTGGAGGCGTATAGCTCTGGAAACACCATATATTTT	CAISESLEAYSSGNTIYF
NA	TRBV19	TRBJ1-5	NA	TGTGCCAGTAGTTCCTCCTCCGAGGGTAGCAATCAGCCCCAGCATTTT	CASSSSSEGSNQPQHF
NA	TRBV5-1	TRBJ2-3	NA	TGCGCCAGCAGCTCAACCGGGACTCCGACAGATACGCAGTATTTT	CASSSTGTPTDTQYF
NA	TRBV27	TRBJ2-5	NA	TGTGCCAGCAGTTTATTTTCCCCCGGGGAGCGGCAAGAGACCCAGTACTTC	CASSLFSPGERQETQYF
NA	TRBV7-9	TRBJ2-1	TRBD1	TGTGCCAGCAGCCAAACGGGACAGGCCTACAATGAGCAGTTCTTC	CASSQTGQAYNEQFF